This T cell receptor beta chain comes out of a study of graft-versus-host responses after intestinal transplantation. Whole-study findings and limits: Early after transplant, HvG clones declined as circulating GvH clones peaked.

With respect to this clone: What it recognizes is unknown.

Germline values: CDR1 LGHNA, CDR2 YNFKEQ. The CDR3 runs to 15 residues. Trimming cost V 5 bases and J 0 bases, with 10 bases left between them. Profiled with immunoSEQ multiplex PCR; TCRdb holds only in-frame clones, not every one. The sample includes about 23,000 clones, 90% of them seen just once. V gene TRBV4-2 combines with J gene TRBJ1-4; D is unclear. This clonotype was obtained from a human patient who received an intestinal transplant, so some T cells may come from the graft donor. This specimen was PBMCs, taken roughly 41 days after intestinal transplant. CDR3: CASSNDGTTNEKLFF. As DNA, the CDR3 is TGTGCCAGCAGCAACGACGGGACAACTAATGAAAAACTGTTTTTT.